The 21 T cell receptor beta chains below were found in one sample sequenced in a study of blood T cell repertoires in COVID-19. Generated by immunoSEQ multiplex PCR, the TCRdb table keeps only in-frame clones and is missing some. Found here are 400,000 or so clones, more than 75% of them singletons; the top ten hold under 3%. The sequenced sample consisted of peripheral blood. The source is a human donor in a cohort sampled during active COVID-19.

V is TRBV9 and J is TRBJ1-6; 9 bases fit TRBD1. The CDR3 sequence is 15 residues long. In germline, CDR1 is SGDLS, CDR2 YYNGEE. The trim removed 5 bases at V and 5 bases at J, leaving 5 bases unmatched. CDR3 loop: CASSPQGANNSPLHF. The CDR3 DNA is TGTGCCAGCAGTCCACAGGGGGCTAATAATTCACCCCTCCACTTT.

The rearrangement uses TRBV30 and TRBJ2-7, with unresolved D. The CDR3 sequence is 11 residues long. Germline V lookup: CDR1 GTSNPN, CDR2 SVGIG (reference sequence). Trimming took off 2 bases at V and 2 bases at J, with 4 bases between the two ends. CDR3 DNA: TGTGCCTGGAGTCCCGCCTACGAGCAGTACTTC. This gives the protein CAWSPAYEQYF.

The chain employs TRBV29-1 and TRBJ2-2; TRBD2 matches at 8 bases. V was clipped by 4 bases and J by 1 base; unmatched bases: 8. The CDR3 length is 16 residues. Germline V CDR1 and CDR2: SQVTM, ANQGSEA. The CDR3 sequence: CSVGEILAGNTGELFF. The DNA of the CDR3 is TGCAGCGTTGGGGAAATTCTAGCGGGGAACACCGGGGAGCTGTTTTTT.

The chain has TRBV5-1 and TRBJ2-2; the D gene is possibly TRBD1 (6 bases). Trimming left V 0 bases short and J 4 bases short, with 10 bases between. There are 15 residues in the CDR3. The germline V gene encodes CDR1 SGHRS and CDR2 YFSETQ. The DNA of the CDR3 is TGCGCCAGCAGCTTGGACAGGGAAACCACCGGGGAGCTGTTTTTT. This sequence encodes CASSLDRETTGELFF.

This chain links TRBV29-1 with TRBJ2-7; D might be TRBD1 (5 bases). Trimming stripped 1 base from V and 3 bases from J, with 10 bases between. This CDR3 has 13 amino acids. Germline CDR1 is SQVTM and CDR2 is ANQGSEA. CDR3 in amino acids: CSVEGDRDYEQYF. CDR3 sequence (DNA): TGCAGCGTTGAAGGCGACAGAGACTACGAGCAGTACTTC.

The rearrangement uses TRBV28 and TRBJ1-5, with 7 nucleotides matching TRBD1. Germline V gene sequence: CDR1 MDHEN, CDR2 SYDVKM. The V gene end was trimmed by 7 bases and the J gene end by 6 bases; junction bases not matched to a gene: 12. The CDR3 totals 15 residues. The CDR3 coding sequence is TGTGCCAGCACAAAGCCCGGGACAGTGCCTCAGCCCCAGCATTTT. This encodes CASTKPGTVPQPQHF.

CDR3 residues: CASSPRSNTEAFF. CDR3 nucleotides: TGTGCCAGCAGCCCGAGGTCGAACACTGAAGCTTTCTTT. The gene calls are TRBV7-9 and TRBJ1-1; the D is unclear. CDR1 and CDR2 from the germline V gene are SEHNR and FQNEAQ (reference sequence). Trimming left V 5 bases short and J 1 base short, with 8 bases between. CDR3 length: 13 residues.

J is TRBJ1-1 and V is TRBV4-2, with D perhaps TRBD1 (6 bases). Germline loops: CDR1 LGHNA, CDR2 YNFKEQ. Deletions cut 0 bases from V and 3 bases from J, with 8 bases between. The CDR3 has 14 residues. CDR3 nucleotides: TGTGCCAGCAGCCAAGATACAGGGTACACTGAAGCTTTCTTT. Protein sequence: CASSQDTGYTEAFF.

The chain links TRBV6-5 to TRBJ2-7, with 7 bases aligning to TRBD1. V was clipped by 2 bases and J by 3 bases; unmatched bases: 10. The CDR3 extends over 16 amino acids. Germline loops: CDR1 MNHEY, CDR2 SVGAGI. CDR3 coding DNA: TGTGCCAGCAGTTACGGGCAGGGGGTCTCCCTCTACGAGCAGTACTTC. Amino acids: CASSYGQGVSLYEQYF.

The rearrangement uses TRBV19 and TRBJ2-1; D is perhaps TRBD1 (6 bases). CDR3 length: 13 amino acids. CDR1 is LNHDA and CDR2 is SQIVND in the germline V gene (reference sequence). Trimming cost V 5 bases and J 6 bases, with 11 bases left between them. The CDR3 nucleotides are TGTGCCAGTAGTCTGACAGGACCCAATGAGCAGTTCTTC. The encoded protein is CASSLTGPNEQFF.

This chain connects TRBV19 to TRBJ1-4, with TRBD1 matching over 9 bases. The V gene's germline CDR1 is LNHDA and CDR2 SQIVND (reference sequence). V lost 5 bases, J lost 4 bases, and 5 bases stayed unmatched. The CDR3 loop spans 15 amino acids. The CDR3, as DNA: TGTGCCAGTAGTCTCACAGGGGGCATTAATGAAAAACTGTTTTTT. Translation gives CASSLTGGINEKLFF. Combining the CDR3 with reference TRBV19 and TRBJ1-4 gives the whole variable domain DGGITQSPKYLFRKEGQNVTLSCEQNLNHDAMYWYRQDPGQGLRLIYYSQIVNDFQKGDIAEGYSVSREKKESFPLTVTSAQKNPTAFYLCASSLTGGINEKLFFGSGTQLSVL.

The V gene is TRBV5-6, the J gene TRBJ2-7; maybe TRBD1 (5 bases). V was clipped by 1 base and J by 2 bases, with 13 bases between them. Germline loops: CDR1 SGHDT, CDR2 YYEEEE. CDR3 length: 15 residues. CDR3 nucleotides: TGTGCCAGCAGCTTGCGTGTGGGGCCGACCTACGAGCAGTACTTC. It codes for CASSLRVGPTYEQYF. Using reference TRBV5-6 and TRBJ2-7 for the parts outside the CDR3, the full variable domain is DAGVTQSPTHLIKTRGQQVTLRCSPKSGHDTVSWYQQALGQGPQFIFQYYEEEERQRGNFPDRFSGHQFPNYSSELNVNALLLGDSALYLCASSLRVGPTYEQYFGPGTRLTVT.

The chain has TRBV19 and TRBJ2-5, with D maybe TRBD1 (6 bases). The germline V gene has CDR1 LNHDA and CDR2 SQIVND (reference sequence). The V end was cut by 5 bases, the J end by 3 bases, with 10 bases between. The CDR3 spans 13 residues. CDR3: CASSGSGEETQYF. The CDR3 DNA reads as TGTGCCAGTAGTGGTTCAGGGGAAGAGACCCAGTACTTC.

The chain uses TRBV6-1 and TRBJ2-3; possibly TRBD2 for D (6 bases). The V end was cut by 1 base, the J end by 0 bases, with 11 bases between. The CDR3 covers 16 residues. CDR1 is MNHNS, CDR2 SASEGT, per germline. CDR3 residues: CASSEGTKLSTDTQYF. CDR3 nucleotides: TGTGCCAGCAGTGAAGGGACTAAGCTTAGCACAGATACGCAGTATTTT.

The chain carries TRBV30 and TRBJ1-2; 8 nucleotides align to TRBD1. The V gene end was trimmed by 0 bases and the J gene end by 8 bases; junction bases not matched to a gene: 5. Germline V gene lookup returns CDR1 GTSNPN and CDR2 SVGIG (reference sequence). This CDR3 has 13 amino acids. The chain's CDR3 is CAWSVQGAEGYTF. DNA of the CDR3: TGTGCCTGGAGTGTCCAGGGGGCAGAGGGCTACACCTTC.

The genes are TRBV5-1 and TRBJ1-6; weak D call: TRBD1 (6 bases). This CDR3 comprises 20 residues. Germline V gives CDR1 SGHRS, CDR2 YFSETQ. Trimming stripped 4 bases from V and 10 bases from J, with 33 bases between. The CDR3 sequence is CASSPMGAKGTSMYTSPLHF. DNA of the CDR3: TGCGCCAGCAGCCCGATGGGGGCCAAGGGAACCTCTATGTATACGTCACCCCTCCACTTT.

In DNA, the CDR3 is TGTGCCAGCAGCTTAGGCGAGGAACAGCCCCAGCATTTT. Protein: CASSLGEEQPQHF. J is TRBJ1-5 and V is TRBV7-8; D not certain. The CDR3 contains 13 residues. Deletions cut 1 base from V and 7 bases from J, with 8 bases between. Germline values: CDR1 SGHVS, CDR2 FQNEAQ.

The J gene is TRBJ1-5, the V gene TRBV19; D perhaps matches TRBD1 (6 bases). CDR3 size: 14 residues. Germline CDR1 is LNHDA and CDR2 is SQIVND (reference sequence). V lost 6 bases and J lost 3, with 12 bases in between. The CDR3 bases are TGTGCCAGTAGCCTGGACAGAGACAATCAGCCCCAGCATTTT. This gives the protein CASSLDRDNQPQHF.

The chain couples TRBV10-3 to TRBJ2-7; 11 bases align to TRBD2. Germline assignment: CDR1 ENHRY and CDR2 SYGVKD. J gave up 6 bases and V 6 bases, and 7 bases lay outside the gene matches. This CDR3 is 14 amino acids long. Written as DNA, the CDR3 is TGTGCCATCAGCCCGACTAGCGGGGAGGCCGAGCAGTACTTC. This codes for CAISPTSGEAEQYF.

This clone was found once. The rearrangement links TRBV2 to TRBJ2-2, with 7 bases aligning to TRBD2. Germline lookup yields CDR1 SNHLY and CDR2 FYNNEI. The CDR3 totals 15 residues. With V trimmed by 7 bases and J by 7 bases, 12 bases remained unmatched. DNA for the CDR3: TGTGCCAGCACCGATGGGGGGGGATACATCGGGGAGCTGTTTTTT. Translated: CASTDGGGYIGELFF.

This sequence joins TRBV9 and TRBJ2-3; D possibly corresponds to TRBD2 (5 bases). Per germline, CDR1 SGDLS and CDR2 YYNGEE. The CDR3 contains 15 residues. The V end was cut by 4 bases, the J end by 3 bases, with 15 bases between. In DNA, the CDR3 is TGTGCCAGCAGCTTTTACGGTGGCGGGACAGATACGCAGTATTTT. Amino acid sequence: CASSFYGGGTDTQYF.